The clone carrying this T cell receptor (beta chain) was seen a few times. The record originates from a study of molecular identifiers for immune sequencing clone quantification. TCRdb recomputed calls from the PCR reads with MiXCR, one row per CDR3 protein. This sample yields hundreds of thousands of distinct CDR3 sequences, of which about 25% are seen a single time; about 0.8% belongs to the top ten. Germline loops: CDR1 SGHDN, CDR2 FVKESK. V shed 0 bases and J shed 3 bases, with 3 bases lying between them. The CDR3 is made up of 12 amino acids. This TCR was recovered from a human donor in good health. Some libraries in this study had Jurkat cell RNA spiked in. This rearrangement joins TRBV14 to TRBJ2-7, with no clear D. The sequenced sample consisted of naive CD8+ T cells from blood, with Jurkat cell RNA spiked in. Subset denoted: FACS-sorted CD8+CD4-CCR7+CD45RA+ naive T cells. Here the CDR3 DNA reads TGTGCCAGCAGCCAAGATCACTACGAGCAGTACTTC. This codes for CASSQDHYEQYF.